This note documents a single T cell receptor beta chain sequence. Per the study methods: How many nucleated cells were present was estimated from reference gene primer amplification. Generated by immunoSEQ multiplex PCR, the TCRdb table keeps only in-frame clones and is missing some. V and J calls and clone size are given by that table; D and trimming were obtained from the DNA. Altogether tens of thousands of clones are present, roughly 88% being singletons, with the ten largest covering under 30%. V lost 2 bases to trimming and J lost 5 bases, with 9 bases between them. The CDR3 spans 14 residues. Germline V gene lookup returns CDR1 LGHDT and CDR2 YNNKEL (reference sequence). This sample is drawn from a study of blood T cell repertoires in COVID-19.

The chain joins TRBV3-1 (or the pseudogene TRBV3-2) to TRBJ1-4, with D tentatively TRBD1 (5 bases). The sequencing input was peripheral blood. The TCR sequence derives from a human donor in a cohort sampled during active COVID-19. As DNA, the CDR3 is TGTGCCAGCAGCCAAACAGGTAGGAATGAAAAACTGTTTTTT. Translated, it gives CASSQTGRNEKLFF.